The next 2 T cell receptor beta chains were all read from a single sample in a study of T cell repertoires in cytomegalovirus infection. TCRdb re-called the reads through MiXCR, storing one row per CDR3 protein. This repertoire shows approximately 500,000 distinct CDR3 sequences, 25% to 35% found once; its top ten account for roughly 15%. No antigens are known for them. The sequencing used cultured PBMCs, collected from culture after CMV antigen stimulation. The receptors shown here come from a human donor in good health (CMV status not recorded). Some clones in this sample may be carry-over from other donors' samples.

Concerning this clonotype itself: This may come from a read error, since a much larger clone is one base off. The J gene is TRBJ1-5, the V gene TRBV7-2; D perhaps matches TRBD1 (5 bases). Trimming stripped 4 bases from V and 6 bases from J, with 13 bases between. This CDR3 comprises 14 residues. Germline V gene sequence: CDR1 SGHTA, CDR2 FQGNSA. The CDR3 spells CASSSPRERQPQHF. CDR3 DNA: TGTGCCAGCAGCTCTCCCAGGGAGCGTCAGCCCCAGCATTTT.

The chain couples TRBV6-2 or TRBV6-3 to TRBJ2-2, with D perhaps TRBD2 (6 bases). Germline CDR1 reads MNHEY; CDR2 reads SVGEGT. Trimming shortened V by 0 bases and J by 6 bases, and 14 bases separated the two germline ends. The CDR3 loop spans 16 amino acids. The CDR3 DNA reads as TGTGCCAGCAGTTACTCGATTTCACTAGCAGCCGGGGAGCTGTTTTTT. This codes for CASSYSISLAAGELFF.